This TCR beta chain emerged from a study of T cells after yellow fever vaccination. Study details: Researchers used SMART-Seq v4 Ultra Low Input to prepare fractions that had low cell numbers. General observations from the study: Weaker, the secondary response had a peak occurring faster, on day 5 versus 15.

This clonotype was counted between two and nine times. Its matching antigen is unknown. TCRdb processed the 5' RACE reads anew with MiXCR; each CDR3 protein has one entry. The data show 99,000 or so distinct CDR3 sequences, with under 7% seen just once and roughly two fifths held by the top ten. Between the trimmed V and J ends, which lost 7 bases and 3 bases, there was a span of 16 bases. This CDR3 has 15 residues. In germline, CDR1 is MNHEY, CDR2 SVGAGI. The genes are TRBV6-5 and TRBJ2-1; D may be TRBD1 or TRBD2 (7 bases each). The TCR was taken from a man between 18 and 29 years old who received the YFV17D yellow fever vaccine. The sequenced sample was CD8+ T cells sorted from PBMCs, obtained 10 days after the yellow fever booster vaccination. The CDR3 bases are TGTGCCAGCACTCCAGGGGGGGGGAGCTACAATGAGCAGTTCTTC. Translated: CASTPGGGSYNEQFF.